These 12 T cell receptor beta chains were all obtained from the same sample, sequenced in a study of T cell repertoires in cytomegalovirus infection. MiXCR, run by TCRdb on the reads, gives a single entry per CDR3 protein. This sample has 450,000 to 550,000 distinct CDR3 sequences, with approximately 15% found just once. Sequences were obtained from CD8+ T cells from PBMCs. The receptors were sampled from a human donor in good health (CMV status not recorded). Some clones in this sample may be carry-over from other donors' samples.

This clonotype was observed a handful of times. The CDR3 nucleotides read TGCGCCAGCAGCCAACCGGGACTAGCGGTAAATGAGCAGTTCTTC. This encodes CASSQPGLAVNEQFF. This sequence joins TRBV4-1 and TRBJ2-1; 11 nucleotides align to TRBD2. This CDR3 region has 15 residues. The V and J ends lost 2 bases and 7 bases, in that order; junction bases with no gene match: 4. Per germline, CDR1 MGHRA and CDR2 YSYEKL.

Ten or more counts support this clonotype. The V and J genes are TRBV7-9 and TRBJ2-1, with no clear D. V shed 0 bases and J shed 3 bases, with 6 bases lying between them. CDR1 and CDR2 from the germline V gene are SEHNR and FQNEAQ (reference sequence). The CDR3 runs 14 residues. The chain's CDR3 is CASSLATDYNEQFF. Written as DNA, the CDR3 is TGTGCCAGCAGCTTAGCGACCGACTACAATGAGCAGTTCTTC.

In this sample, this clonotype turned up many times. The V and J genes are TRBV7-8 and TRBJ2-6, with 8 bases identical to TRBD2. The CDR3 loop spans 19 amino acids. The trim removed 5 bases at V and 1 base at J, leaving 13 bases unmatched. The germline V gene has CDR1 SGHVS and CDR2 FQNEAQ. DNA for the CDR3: TGTGCCAGCAGCGTAGAAAAAAGCGGGGGACCTTCTGGGGCCAACGTCCTGACTTTC. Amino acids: CASSVEKSGGPSGANVLTF.

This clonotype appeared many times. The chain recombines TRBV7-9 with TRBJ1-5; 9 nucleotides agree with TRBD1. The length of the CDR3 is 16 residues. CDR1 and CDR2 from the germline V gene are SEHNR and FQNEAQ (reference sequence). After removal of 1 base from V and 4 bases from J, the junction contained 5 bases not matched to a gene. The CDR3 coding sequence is TGTGCCAGCAGCTTAGATGCCGGGACAGGGAATCAGCCCCAGCATTTT. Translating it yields CASSLDAGTGNQPQHF.

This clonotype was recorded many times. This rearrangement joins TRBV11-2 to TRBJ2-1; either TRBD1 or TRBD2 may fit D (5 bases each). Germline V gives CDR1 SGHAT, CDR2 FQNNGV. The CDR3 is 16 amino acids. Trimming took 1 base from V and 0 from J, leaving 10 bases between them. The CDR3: CASSLGGTSSYNEQFF. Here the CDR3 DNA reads TGTGCCAGCAGCTTAGGGGGGACGAGCTCCTACAATGAGCAGTTCTTC.

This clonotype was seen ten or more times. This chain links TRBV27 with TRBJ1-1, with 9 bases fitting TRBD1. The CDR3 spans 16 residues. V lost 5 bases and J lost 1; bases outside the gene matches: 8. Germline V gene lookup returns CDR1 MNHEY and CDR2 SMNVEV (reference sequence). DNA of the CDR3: TGTGCCAGCAGTCAAAACCCGGGACAGGGGAACACTGAAGCTTTCTTT. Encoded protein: CASSQNPGQGNTEAFF.

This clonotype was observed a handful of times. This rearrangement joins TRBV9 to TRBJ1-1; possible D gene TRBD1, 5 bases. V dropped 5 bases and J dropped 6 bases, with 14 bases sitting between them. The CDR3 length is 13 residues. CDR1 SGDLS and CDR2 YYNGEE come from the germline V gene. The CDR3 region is CASSGTGFSEAFF. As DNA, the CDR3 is TGTGCCAGCAGTGGGACGGGGTTCTCTGAAGCTTTCTTT.

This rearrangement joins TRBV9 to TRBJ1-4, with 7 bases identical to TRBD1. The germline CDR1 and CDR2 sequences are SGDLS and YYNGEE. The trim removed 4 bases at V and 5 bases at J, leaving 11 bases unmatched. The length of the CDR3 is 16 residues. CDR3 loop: CASSPTTQGMNEKLFF. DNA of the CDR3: TGTGCCAGCAGCCCGACGACACAGGGGATGAATGAAAAACTGTTTTTT.

The CDR3 sequence: CASSLSHSYEQYF. In DNA, the CDR3 is TGTGCCAGCAGTTTATCCCATTCCTACGAGCAGTACTTC. The rearrangement links TRBV27 to TRBJ2-7; D remains ambiguous. Trimming took off 0 bases at V and 1 base at J, with 4 bases between the two ends. The CDR3 consists of 13 residues. Germline values: CDR1 MNHEY, CDR2 SMNVEV (reference sequence).

CDR3 sequence: CASSLGDSDTQYF. CDR3 nucleotide sequence: TGTGCCAGCAGCTTGGGTGATTCAGATACGCAGTATTTT. The rearrangement uses TRBV7-2 and TRBJ2-3, with unresolved D. The CDR3 covers 13 residues. Germline CDR1 is SGHTA and CDR2 is FQGNSA. V lost 3 bases, J lost 4 bases, and 8 bases lay in between.

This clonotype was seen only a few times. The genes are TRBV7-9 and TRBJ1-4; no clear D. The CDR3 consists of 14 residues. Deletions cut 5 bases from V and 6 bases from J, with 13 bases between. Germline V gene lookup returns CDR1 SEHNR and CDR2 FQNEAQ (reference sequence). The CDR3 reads CASSRMGGDEKLFF. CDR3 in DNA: TGTGCCAGCAGCCGCATGGGAGGAGATGAAAAACTGTTTTTT. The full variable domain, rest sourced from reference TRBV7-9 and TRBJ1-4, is DTGVSQNPRHKITKRGQNVTFRCDPISEHNRLYWYRQTLGQGPEFLTYFQNEAQLEKSRLLSDRFSAERPKGSFSTLEIQRTEQGDSAMYLCASSRMGGDEKLFFGSGTQLSVL.

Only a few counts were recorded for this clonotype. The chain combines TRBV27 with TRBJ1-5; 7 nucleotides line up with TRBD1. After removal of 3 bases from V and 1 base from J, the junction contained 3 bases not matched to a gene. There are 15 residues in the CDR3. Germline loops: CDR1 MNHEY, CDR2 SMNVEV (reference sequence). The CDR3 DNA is TGTGCCAGCAGTTTTCGGGACAGAAGCAATCAGCCCCAGCATTTT. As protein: CASSFRDRSNQPQHF.